This entry lists 14 T cell receptor beta chains sequenced from one sample in a study of T cells in Graves' hyperthyroidism and ophthalmopathy. Researchers amplified the TCR beta CDR3 regions from RNA transcripts. The HTBI primer set drove a first-round RT-PCR of the TCR CDR3. TCRdb fed the multiplex PCR reads into MiXCR, producing one record per CDR3 protein. The table records a few hundred thousand distinct CDR3 sequences, roughly 22% of them present only once. The material sequenced was blood. These receptors were taken from a man between 25 and 39 years old with Graves' ophthalmopathy.

This clonotype appeared a few times. The chain has TRBV7-8 and TRBJ2-2; D assignment may be TRBD1 or TRBD2 (6 bases each). The CDR3 covers 15 residues. Germline CDR1 and CDR2: SGHVS and FQNEAQ. Trimming pared 6 bases from V and 5 bases from J, leaving 16 bases between. The CDR3, as DNA: TGTGCCAGCAGTCGGGGGCCCACCCTTACCGGGGAGCTGTTTTTT. It translates to CASSRGPTLTGELFF.

This clonotype was detected only a few times. This chain uses TRBV20-1 with TRBJ2-7; 10 nucleotides match TRBD2. V shed 5 bases and J 6 bases; nucleotides not matched to a gene: 7. The length of the CDR3 is 13 residues. Germline values: CDR1 DFQATT, CDR2 SNEGSKA (reference sequence). The CDR3 bases are TGCAGTGCTGTCCTAGCGGGAGCAGGCGAGCAGTACTTC. Protein: CSAVLAGAGEQYF.

This sequence joins TRBV6-6 and TRBJ1-6; 9 positions agree with TRBD1. The CDR3 has 16 residues. V trimming: 0 bases; J trimming: 10 bases; junction bases outside the gene matches: 7. CDR1 is MNHNY and CDR2 is SVGAGI in the germline V gene (reference sequence). The CDR3 loop reads CASSYSRDRVESPLHF. DNA of the CDR3: TGTGCCAGCAGTTACTCGCGGGACAGGGTGGAATCACCCCTCCACTTT.

This rearrangement joins TRBV27 to TRBJ1-3; TRBD1 aligns across 8 bases. Germline loops: CDR1 MNHEY, CDR2 SMNVEV (reference sequence). J lost 4 bases, V lost 6 bases, and 14 bases had no gene match. The CDR3 spans 17 residues. CDR3 amino acids: CASRGVLGQGLGNTIYF. The CDR3 DNA sequence: TGTGCCAGCAGGGGGGTCCTCGGACAGGGCTTGGGAAACACCATATATTTT.

This clonotype was observed a handful of times. The J gene is TRBJ2-1, the V gene TRBV5-1; TRBD2 matches 10 bases. Germline trimming cut 1 base from V and 6 bases from J; bases unmatched to any gene: 10. This CDR3 region has 17 residues. CDR1 is SGHRS and CDR2 is YFSETQ in the germline V gene. The CDR3 loop is CASSLIKGTSVPNEQFF. The DNA of the CDR3 is TGCGCCAGCAGCTTGATCAAAGGGACTAGCGTACCCAATGAGCAGTTCTTC. The variable domain in full, with the rest retrieved from reference TRBV5-1 and TRBJ2-1, is KAGVTQTPRYLIKTRGQQVTLSCSPISGHRSVSWYQQTPGQGLQFLFEYFSETQRNKGNFPGRFSGRQFSNSRSEMNVSTLELGDSALYLCASSLIKGTSVPNEQFFGPGTRLTVL.

This clonotype has a count of ten or more. The chain recombines TRBV12-5 with TRBJ2-1; D call uncertain. The V end was cut by 1 base, the J end by 10 bases, with 2 bases between. The CDR3 has 10 residues. CDR1 and CDR2 from the germline V gene are LGHNT and FRNRAP. CDR3 protein: CASGLEEQFF. The DNA of the CDR3 is TGTGCTAGTGGTTTGGAGGAGCAGTTCTTC. Variable domain in full (rest from reference TRBV12-5 and TRBJ2-1): DARVTQTPRHKVTEMGQEVTMRCQPILGHNTVFWYRQTMMQGLELLAYFRNRAPLDDSGMPKDRFSAEMPDATLATLKIQPSEPRDSAVYFCASGLEEQFFGPGTRLTVL.

The chain uses TRBV20-1 and TRBJ1-2; D not resolved. CDR3 length: 13 residues. V was clipped by 0 bases and J by 4 bases, with 9 bases between them. CDR1 DFQATT and CDR2 SNEGSKA come from the germline V gene (reference sequence). The CDR3: CSARDSGVYGYTF. The CDR3 DNA is TGCAGTGCTAGAGATTCTGGGGTCTATGGCTACACCTTC.

The V gene is TRBV20-1, the J gene TRBJ1-5, with D hard to call. The CDR3 consists of 15 residues. CDR1 DFQATT and CDR2 SNEGSKA come from the germline V gene (reference sequence). V shed 2 bases and J shed 3 bases, with 14 bases lying between them. CDR3 DNA sequence: TGCAGTGCTAGACGACCGATAGGAGACAATCAGCCCCAGCATTTT. Its translation is CSARRPIGDNQPQHF.

A few counts support this clonotype. The rearrangement joins TRBV3-1 to TRBJ2-4; D is unclear. The V gene lost 4 bases and the J gene lost 0 bases, with 13 bases spanning the gap. The CDR3 covers 16 residues. The germline V gene has CDR1 LGHDT and CDR2 YNNKEL (reference sequence). The CDR3 DNA is TGTGCCAGCAGCCTCCCACTCCGGCTAGCCAAAAACATTCAGTACTTC. Its protein is CASSLPLRLAKNIQYF.

The chain carries TRBV19 and TRBJ2-1, with 9 nucleotides matching TRBD2. V dropped 6 bases and J dropped 9; count of bases not matched to a gene: 9. The CDR3 extends over 14 amino acids. Germline values: CDR1 LNHDA, CDR2 SQIVND (reference sequence). CDR3 bases: TGTGCCAGTAGGACGCGGGAGGGCCCGGCTGAGCAGTTCTTC. It encodes CASRTREGPAEQFF.

The rearrangement links TRBV5-1 to TRBJ1-2, with 7 nucleotides matching TRBD1. From germline, CDR1 is SGHRS and CDR2 YFSETQ. Trimming removed 2 bases from V and 4 bases from J; junction bases left unmatched: 8. The CDR3 totals 15 residues. The CDR3 bases are TGCGCCAGCAGCTTAGCCGAGACAGGGATCTATGGCTACACCTTC. Protein sequence: CASSLAETGIYGYTF.

This clonotype was detected a few times. This chain links TRBV2 with TRBJ2-5; 11 nucleotides match TRBD1. The length of the CDR3 is 16 residues. J lost 7 bases, V lost 5 bases, and 12 bases had no gene match. Germline values: CDR1 SNHLY, CDR2 FYNNEI. CDR3 region: CASSSHRTGGAGTQYF. CDR3 bases: TGTGCCAGCAGTTCCCACCGGACAGGGGGCGCGGGGACCCAGTACTTC.

The V gene is TRBV2, the J gene TRBJ1-1; D is uncertain. This CDR3 region has 17 residues. The germline V gene encodes CDR1 SNHLY and CDR2 FYNNEI. The V end was cut by 6 bases, the J end by 0 bases, with 20 bases between. The CDR3 spells CASSRSLGPYMNTEAFF. The CDR3 nucleotides read TGTGCCAGCAGCCGGTCGCTAGGACCGTACATGAACACTGAAGCTTTCTTT.

This clonotype has ten or more counts. V is TRBV11-3 and J is TRBJ2-2; no clear D. Germline values: CDR1 SGHNT, CDR2 YENEEA. Trimming pared 1 base from V and 2 bases from J, leaving 5 bases between. CDR3 length equals 14 residues. CDR3 sequence reads: CASSLGVNTGELFF. The CDR3 DNA is TGTGCCAGCAGCTTAGGGGTCAACACCGGGGAGCTGTTTTTT.